The 5 T cell receptor beta chains in this list originate from one sample, sequenced in a study of cytomegalovirus exposure and HLA in healthy donors. The PCR employed 60 Vbeta primers together with 13 Jbeta primers. Using immunoSEQ multiplex PCR, the repertoire was profiled, and TCRdb retains in-frame clones only, with some absent. The sample is made up of around 75,000 clones, and the top ten hold roughly 13% of it. Material for sequencing was PBMCs. All receptors come from a middle-aged man in good health and CMV-seropositive.

The CDR3 protein is CASGSGQETDTQYF. The CDR3 bases are TGTGCTAGTGGTTCAGGACAGGAGACAGATACGCAGTATTTT. The V call is TRBV12-5, the J call TRBJ2-3, with 7 positions matching TRBD1. Germline V gives CDR1 LGHNT, CDR2 FRNRAP. After removal of 4 bases from V and 3 bases from J, the junction contained 4 bases not matched to a gene. The CDR3 totals 14 residues.

CDR3 amino acids: CSVEDRAGGTVALHF. CDR3 nucleotides: TGCAGCGTTGAAGATCGGGCAGGGGGTACGGTGGCCCTCCACTTT. J is TRBJ1-6 and V is TRBV29-1; TRBD1 matches 7 bases. Germline V gene lookup returns CDR1 SQVTM and CDR2 ANQGSEA. Trimming cost V 0 bases and J 14 bases; bases outside gene matches: 13. This CDR3 has 15 amino acids.

CDR3 in DNA: TGCGCCAGCAGCTTGGGACAGGGGGCGGAGAACACTGAAGCTTTCTTT. Amino acids: CASSLGQGAENTEAFF. The chain links TRBV5-1 to TRBJ1-1, with TRBD1 matching over 10 bases. The CDR3 has 16 amino acids. With V trimmed by 0 bases and J by 1 base, 3 bases remained unmatched. Germline V gene data show CDR1 as SGHRS and CDR2 as YFSETQ.

Here the CDR3 reads CASSVSRGDGYTF. CDR3 bases: TGTGCCAGCAGCGTTTCCAGGGGGGACGGCTACACCTTC. V gene TRBV6-5 combines with J gene TRBJ1-2; the match to TRBD1 covers 7 bases. The CDR3 runs to 13 residues. V shed 6 bases, J shed 8 bases, and the junction held 9 bases outside the gene matches. CDR1 is MNHEY, CDR2 SVGAGI, per germline.

The chain employs TRBV11-3 and TRBJ2-2, with D perhaps matching TRBD1 (6 bases). The CDR3 extends over 15 amino acids. Trimming pared 5 bases from V and 3 bases from J, leaving 13 bases between. Germline V lookup: CDR1 SGHNT, CDR2 YENEEA. In DNA, the CDR3 is TGTGCCAGCAGCCCCGGGACAAGTTACACCGGGGAGCTGTTTTTT. It yields the protein CASSPGTSYTGELFF.